The 16 T cell receptor beta chains below come from one sample, sequenced in a study of blood T cell repertoires in COVID-19 (dated by TCRdb to 2020 to 2022). The library was built by means of the immunoSEQ multiplex PCR assay. In its TCRdb copy, this immuneACCESS table keeps in-frame sequences only and misses some clones. Where compared with another copy, unresolved V genes explain less than half of these, and the others have no known cause. The sample table contains 80,000 to 100,000 clones; only one count was recorded for around 81% of them. Approximately 8.9% of the sample belongs to the ten largest clones. The sample consisted of peripheral blood. All receptors derive from a man aged 45-65 years who had recovered from COVID-19.

J is TRBJ1-1 and V is TRBV13; a possible D gene is TRBD1 (6 bases). The CDR3 is 14 residues long. Trimming pared 3 bases from V and 5 bases from J, leaving 13 bases between. Germline-derived CDR1 and CDR2 are PRHDT and FYEKMQ (reference sequence). The DNA for the CDR3 is TGTGCCAGCAGCTTCCCAGGGGCAGGGACTGAAGCTTTCTTT. This sequence encodes CASSFPGAGTEAFF.

The V and J genes are TRBV18 and TRBJ1-6; no definite D call. The germline V gene has CDR1 KGHSH and CDR2 LQKENI. The CDR3 is 14 amino acids. V lost 2 bases to trimming and J lost 10 bases, with 12 bases between them. CDR3 DNA sequence: TGTGCCAGCTCACCATCCGGGAGGGAGTCACCCCTCCACTTT. This translates into CASSPSGRESPLHF.

The V gene is TRBV6-6, the J gene TRBJ2-1; D gene uncertain. The ends were cut back, 6 bases at V and 0 bases at J, with 12 bases in the middle. Germline V CDR1 and CDR2: MNHNY, SVGAGI (reference sequence). The CDR3 runs 15 residues. This CDR3 reads CASSLADSSYNEQFF. The DNA of the CDR3 is TGTGCCAGCAGCTTAGCTGATAGCTCCTACAATGAGCAGTTCTTC.

V is TRBV6-5 and J is TRBJ1-5; D call uncertain. With 4 bases removed from V and 7 bases from J, the gap between germline ends came to 20 bases. Per germline, CDR1 MNHEY and CDR2 SVGAGI. The CDR3 extends over 16 amino acids. The CDR3 region is CASSSLGVGDGQPQHF. DNA of the CDR3: TGTGCCAGCAGTTCTCTCGGGGTGGGCGATGGGCAGCCCCAGCATTTT.

The J gene is TRBJ2-1, the V gene TRBV28; weak D call: TRBD2 (5 bases). Germline CDR1 is MDHEN and CDR2 is SYDVKM. CDR3 length: 16 amino acids. V lost 2 bases to trimming and J lost 4 bases, with 15 bases between them. The CDR3 DNA is TGTGCCAGCAGTTTACCCAATCTATTAGCGTACAATGAGCAGTTCTTC. This gives the protein CASSLPNLLAYNEQFF.

V is TRBV27 and J is TRBJ2-1; possibly TRBD1 for D (5 bases). V lost 4 bases to trimming and J lost 6 bases, with 7 bases between them. CDR3 size: 12 residues. Germline-derived CDR1 and CDR2 are MNHEY and SMNVEV (reference sequence). DNA of the CDR3: TGTGCCAGCAGTTCTAGGGGCAATGAGCAGTTCTTC. It translates to CASSSRGNEQFF.

The V gene is TRBV7-3, the J gene TRBJ2-1; 12 nucleotides match TRBD2. The junction had 9 bases not matched to a gene; V was cut back by 5 bases and J by 7 bases. The CDR3 sequence is 16 residues long. CDR1 is SGHTA and CDR2 is FQGTGA in the germline V gene. The CDR3 DNA reads as TGTGCCAGCAGCCAACTAGGACTAGCGGGATTGAATGAGCAGTTCTTC. Protein sequence: CASSQLGLAGLNEQFF.

The rearrangement links TRBV5-8 to TRBJ2-5; D perhaps matches TRBD2 (6 bases). CDR3 length equals 15 residues. Germline V lookup: CDR1 SGHTS, CDR2 YDEGEE. V was trimmed by 1 base and J by 0 bases, leaving 10 bases between them. CDR3 loop: CASSLRRLDQETQYF. The CDR3 DNA reads as TGTGCCAGCAGCTTGAGGAGACTAGACCAAGAGACCCAGTACTTC.

The rearrangement uses TRBV7-2 and TRBJ1-1, with D unresolved. Germline CDR1 SGHTA, CDR2 FQGNSA. The CDR3 is 13 amino acids. Trimming removed 5 bases from V and 3 bases from J, with 10 bases in between. The CDR3 spells CASSPGSDTEAFF. The CDR3 DNA follows: TGTGCCAGCAGCCCCGGGTCAGACACTGAAGCTTTCTTT. Drawing the rest from reference TRBV7-2 and TRBJ1-1, the complete variable domain is GAGVSQSPSNKVTEKGKDVELRCDPISGHTALYWYRQSLGQGLEFLIYFQGNSAPDKSGLPSDRFSAERTGGSVSTLTIQRTQQEDSAVYLCASSPGSDTEAFFGQGTRLTVV.

The chain uses TRBV9 and TRBJ2-5, with D perhaps matching TRBD2 (5 bases). Per the germline V gene, CDR1 is SGDLS and CDR2 is YYNGEE. The CDR3 sequence is 14 residues long. V was shortened by 1 base and J by 5 bases, with 12 bases between the two germline ends. The CDR3 region is CASSVQDFRETQYF. DNA of the CDR3: TGTGCCAGCAGCGTACAGGACTTTAGGGAGACCCAGTACTTC.

This CDR3 is CASSFSGGAARAGELFF. As DNA, the CDR3 is TGCGCCAGCAGCTTCAGCGGGGGGGCAGCGCGGGCCGGGGAGCTGTTTTTT. The chain joins TRBV5-1 to TRBJ2-2; TRBD2 matches 10 bases. The CDR3 runs to 17 residues. Germline loops: CDR1 SGHRS, CDR2 YFSETQ. With V trimmed by 2 bases and J by 6 bases, 10 bases remained unmatched.

This clone was recorded only once. The chain combines TRBV28 with TRBJ2-7; no definite D call. Germline V gives CDR1 MDHEN, CDR2 SYDVKM. V was trimmed by 5 bases and J by 4 bases, leaving 18 bases between them. The length of the CDR3 is 15 residues. The CDR3 here is CASSPSSALWYEQYF. The CDR3 DNA sequence: TGTGCCAGCAGTCCCTCTAGTGCTCTCTGGTACGAGCAGTACTTC. The variable domain in full, with the rest retrieved from reference TRBV28 and TRBJ2-7, is DVKVTQSSRYLVKRTGEKVFLECVQDMDHENMFWYRQDPGLGLRLIYFSYDVKMKEKGDIPEGYSVSREKKERFSLILESASTNQTSMYLCASSPSSALWYEQYFGPGTRLTVT.

This clone appeared once. The J gene is TRBJ2-2, the V gene TRBV4-3, with D possibly TRBD2 on 6 matching bases. Germline assignment: CDR1 LGHNA and CDR2 YSLEER. The CDR3 runs to 16 residues. V lost 0 bases and J 3 bases, leaving 11 bases between the germline ends. The DNA for the CDR3 is TGCGCCAGCAGCCAAGAGGGGGGAGAGGACACCGGGGAGCTGTTTTTT. It is translated as CASSQEGGEDTGELFF.

This sequence joins TRBV9 and TRBJ2-1; 7 bases fit TRBD2. The CDR3 runs to 16 residues. V dropped 2 bases and J dropped 9; count of bases not matched to a gene: 14. Germline loops: CDR1 SGDLS, CDR2 YYNGEE. CDR3 loop: CASSVAGTGLTGEQFF. In DNA form, the CDR3 reads TGTGCCAGCAGCGTCGCCGGGACGGGACTAACGGGTGAGCAGTTCTTC.

The chain links TRBV5-1 to TRBJ2-5; 12 bases align to TRBD2. The length of the CDR3 is 17 residues. V shed 3 bases, J shed 4 bases, and the junction held 10 bases outside the gene matches. CDR1 is SGHRS, CDR2 YFSETQ, per germline. The CDR3 is CASSSSSGRAGRETQYF. In DNA form, the CDR3 reads TGCGCCAGCAGCTCCTCTAGCGGGAGGGCCGGGAGAGAGACCCAGTACTTC.

The CDR3 protein is CASMGGLESGELFF. The CDR3 nucleotides read TGTGCCAGCATGGGAGGGCTGGAGTCCGGGGAGCTGTTTTTT. This sequence joins TRBV7-9 and TRBJ2-2; 7 bases map to TRBD2. The CDR3 length is 14 residues. Germline CDR1 and CDR2: SEHNR and FQNEAQ (reference sequence). V lost 7 bases, J lost 6 bases, and 8 bases stayed unmatched.